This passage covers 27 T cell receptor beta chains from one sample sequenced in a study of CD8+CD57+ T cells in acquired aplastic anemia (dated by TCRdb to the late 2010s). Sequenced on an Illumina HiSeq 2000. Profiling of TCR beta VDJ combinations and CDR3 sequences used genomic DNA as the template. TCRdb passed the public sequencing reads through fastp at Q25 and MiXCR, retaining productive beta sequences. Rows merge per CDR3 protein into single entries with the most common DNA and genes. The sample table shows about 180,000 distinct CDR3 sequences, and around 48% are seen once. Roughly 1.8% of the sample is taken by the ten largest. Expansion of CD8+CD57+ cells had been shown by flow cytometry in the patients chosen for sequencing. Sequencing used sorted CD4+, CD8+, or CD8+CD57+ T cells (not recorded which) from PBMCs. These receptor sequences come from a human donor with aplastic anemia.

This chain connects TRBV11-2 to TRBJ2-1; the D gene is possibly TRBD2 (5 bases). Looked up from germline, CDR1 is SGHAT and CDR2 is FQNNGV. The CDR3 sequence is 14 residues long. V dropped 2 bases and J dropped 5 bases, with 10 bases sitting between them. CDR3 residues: CASSLFSGNNEQFF. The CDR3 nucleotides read TGTGCCAGCAGCTTATTTTCGGGGAACAATGAGCAGTTCTTC.

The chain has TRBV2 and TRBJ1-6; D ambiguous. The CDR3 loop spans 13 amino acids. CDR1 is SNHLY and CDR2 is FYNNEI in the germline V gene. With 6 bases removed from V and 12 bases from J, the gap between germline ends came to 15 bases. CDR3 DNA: TGTGCCAGCAGATCCGGACTAGCGGGACCCCTCCACTTT. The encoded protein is CASRSGLAGPLHF.

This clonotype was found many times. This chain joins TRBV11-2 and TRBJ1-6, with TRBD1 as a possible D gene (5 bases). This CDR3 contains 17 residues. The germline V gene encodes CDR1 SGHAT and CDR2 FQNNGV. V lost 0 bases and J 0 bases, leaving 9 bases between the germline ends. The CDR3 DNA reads TGTGCCAGCAGCTTAGAACAGGCTAGCTCCTATAATTCACCCCTCCACTTT. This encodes CASSLEQASSYNSPLHF. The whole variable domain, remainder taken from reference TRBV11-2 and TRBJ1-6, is EAGVAQSPRYKIIEKRQSVAFWCNPISGHATLYWYQQILGQGPKLLIQFQNNGVVDDSQLPKDRFSAERLKGVDSTLKIQPAKLEDSAVYLCASSLEQASSYNSPLHFGNGTRLTVT.

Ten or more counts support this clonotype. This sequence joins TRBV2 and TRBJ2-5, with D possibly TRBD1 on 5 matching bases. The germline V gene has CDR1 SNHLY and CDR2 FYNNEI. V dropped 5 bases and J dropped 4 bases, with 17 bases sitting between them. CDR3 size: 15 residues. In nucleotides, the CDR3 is TGTGCCAGCAGTCGGACACTCCCGGCTCGAGAGACCCAGTACTTC. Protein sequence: CASSRTLPARETQYF.

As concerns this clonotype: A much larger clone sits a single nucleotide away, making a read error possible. The CDR3 region is CASSQGNSFQFF. Written as DNA, the CDR3 is TGTGCCAGCAGCCAAGGAAATAGTTTCCAGTTCTTC. The chain is built from TRBV11-2 and TRBJ2-1; D ambiguous. The germline CDR1 and CDR2 sequences are SGHAT and FQNNGV. Trimming removed 5 bases from V and 13 bases from J, with 15 bases in between. The CDR3 has 12 amino acids.

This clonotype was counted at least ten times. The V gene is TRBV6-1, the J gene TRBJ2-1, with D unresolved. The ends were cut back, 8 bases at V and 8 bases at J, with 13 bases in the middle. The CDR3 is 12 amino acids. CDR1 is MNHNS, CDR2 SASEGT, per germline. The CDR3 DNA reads TGTGCCAGCTCCACGCTGTCCTATGAGCAGTTCTTC. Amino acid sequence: CASSTLSYEQFF.

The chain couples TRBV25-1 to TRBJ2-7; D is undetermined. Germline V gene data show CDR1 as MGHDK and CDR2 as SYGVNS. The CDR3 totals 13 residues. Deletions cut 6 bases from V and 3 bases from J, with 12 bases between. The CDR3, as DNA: TGTGCCAGCAGCGTAGGAACAAACTACGAGCAGTACTTC. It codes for CASSVGTNYEQYF.

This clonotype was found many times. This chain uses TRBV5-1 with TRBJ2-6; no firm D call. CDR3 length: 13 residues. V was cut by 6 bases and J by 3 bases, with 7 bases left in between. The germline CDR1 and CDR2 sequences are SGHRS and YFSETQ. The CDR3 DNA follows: TGCGCCAGCACAGAGATTGGGGCCAACGTCCTGACTTTC. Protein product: CASTEIGANVLTF. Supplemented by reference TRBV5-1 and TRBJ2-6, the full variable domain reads KAGVTQTPRYLIKTRGQQVTLSCSPISGHRSVSWYQQTPGQGLQFLFEYFSETQRNKGNFPGRFSGRQFSNSRSEMNVSTLELGDSALYLCASTEIGANVLTFGAGSRLTVL.

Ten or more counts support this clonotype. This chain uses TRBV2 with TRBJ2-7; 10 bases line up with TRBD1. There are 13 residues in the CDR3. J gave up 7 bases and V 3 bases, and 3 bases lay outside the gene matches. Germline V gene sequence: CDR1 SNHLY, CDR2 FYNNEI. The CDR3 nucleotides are TGTGCCAGCAGTGAGGACAGGGGGGTTGAGCAGTACTTC. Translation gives CASSEDRGVEQYF. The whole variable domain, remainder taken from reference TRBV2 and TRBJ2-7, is EPEVTQTPSHQVTQMGQEVILRCVPISNHLYFYWYRQILGQKVEFLVSFYNNEISEKSEIFDDQFSVERPDGSNFTLKIRSTKLEDSAMYFCASSEDRGVEQYFGPGTRLTVT.

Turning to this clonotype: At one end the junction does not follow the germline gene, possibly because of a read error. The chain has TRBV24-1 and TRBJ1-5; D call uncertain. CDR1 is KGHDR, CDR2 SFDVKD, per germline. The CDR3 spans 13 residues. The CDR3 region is CASSEQRNQPQHF. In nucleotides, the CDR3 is TGTGCCAGCAGTGAGCAGCGCAATCAGCCCCAGCATTTT.

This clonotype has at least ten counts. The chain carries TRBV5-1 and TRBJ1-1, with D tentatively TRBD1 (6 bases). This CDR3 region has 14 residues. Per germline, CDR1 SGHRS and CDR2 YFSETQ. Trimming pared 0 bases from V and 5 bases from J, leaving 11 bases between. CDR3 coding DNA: TGCGCCAGCAGCTTGGCCGGGGGGCCGACTGAAGCTTTCTTT. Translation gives CASSLAGGPTEAFF.

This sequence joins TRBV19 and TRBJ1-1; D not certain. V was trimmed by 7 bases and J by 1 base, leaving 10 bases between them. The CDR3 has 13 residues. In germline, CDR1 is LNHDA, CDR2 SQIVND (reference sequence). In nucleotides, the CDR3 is TGTGCCAGTAAGGTCGCAGGGAACACTGAAGCTTTCTTT. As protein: CASKVAGNTEAFF. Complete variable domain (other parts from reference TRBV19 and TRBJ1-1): DGGITQSPKYLFRKEGQNVTLSCEQNLNHDAMYWYRQDPGQGLRLIYYSQIVNDFQKGDIAEGYSVSREKKESFPLTVTSAQKNPTAFYLCASKVAGNTEAFFGQGTRLTVV.

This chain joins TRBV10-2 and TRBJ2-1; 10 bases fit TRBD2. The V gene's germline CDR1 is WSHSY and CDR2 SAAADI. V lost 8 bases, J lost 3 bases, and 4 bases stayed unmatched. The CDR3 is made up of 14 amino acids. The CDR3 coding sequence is TGCGCCAGCGCCGGACTAGCGGACTACAATGAGCAGTTCTTC. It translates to CASAGLADYNEQFF.

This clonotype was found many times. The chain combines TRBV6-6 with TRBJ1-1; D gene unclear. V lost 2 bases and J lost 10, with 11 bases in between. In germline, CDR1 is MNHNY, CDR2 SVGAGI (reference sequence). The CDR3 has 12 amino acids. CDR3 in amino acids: CASSYATAVAFF. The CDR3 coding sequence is TGTGCCAGCAGTTACGCGACCGCGGTAGCTTTCTTT.

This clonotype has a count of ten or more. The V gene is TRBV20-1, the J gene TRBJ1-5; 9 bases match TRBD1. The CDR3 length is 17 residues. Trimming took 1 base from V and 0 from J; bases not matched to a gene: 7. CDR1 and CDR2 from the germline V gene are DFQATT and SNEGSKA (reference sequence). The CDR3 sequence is CSARVGTGSYSNQPQHF. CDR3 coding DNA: TGCAGTGCTAGAGTAGGGACAGGGTCATATAGCAATCAGCCCCAGCATTTT.

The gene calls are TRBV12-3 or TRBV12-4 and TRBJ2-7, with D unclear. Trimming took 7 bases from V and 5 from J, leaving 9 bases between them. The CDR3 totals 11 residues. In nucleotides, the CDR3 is TGTGCCAGCACGTCACATGACGAGCAGTACTTC. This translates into CASTSHDEQYF.

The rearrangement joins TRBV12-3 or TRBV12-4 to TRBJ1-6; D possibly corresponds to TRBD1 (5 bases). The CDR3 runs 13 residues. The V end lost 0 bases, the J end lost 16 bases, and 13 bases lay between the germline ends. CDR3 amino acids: CASSLAGTERLHF. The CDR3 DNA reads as TGTGCCAGCAGTTTAGCGGGGACGGAAAGACTCCACTTT.

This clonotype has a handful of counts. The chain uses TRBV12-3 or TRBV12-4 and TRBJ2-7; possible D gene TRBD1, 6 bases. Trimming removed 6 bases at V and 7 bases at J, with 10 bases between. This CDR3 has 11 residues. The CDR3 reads CASRTGSEQYF. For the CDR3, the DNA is TGTGCCAGCAGGACAGGTTCGGAGCAGTACTTC.

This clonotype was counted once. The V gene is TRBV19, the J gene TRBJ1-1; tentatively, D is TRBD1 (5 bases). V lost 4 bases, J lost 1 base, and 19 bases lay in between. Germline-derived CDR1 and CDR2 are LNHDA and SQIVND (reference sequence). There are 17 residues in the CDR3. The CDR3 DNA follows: TGTGCCAGTAGTACCCTTCCGACAGCCCGAGGGAACACTGAAGCTTTCTTT. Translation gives CASSTLPTARGNTEAFF.

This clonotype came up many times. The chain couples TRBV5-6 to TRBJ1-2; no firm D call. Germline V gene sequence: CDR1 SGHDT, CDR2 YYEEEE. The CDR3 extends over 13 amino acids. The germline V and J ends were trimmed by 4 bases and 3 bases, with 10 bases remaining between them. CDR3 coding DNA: TGTGCCAGCAGCCCGATTGGAGACTATGGCTACACCTTC. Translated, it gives CASSPIGDYGYTF.

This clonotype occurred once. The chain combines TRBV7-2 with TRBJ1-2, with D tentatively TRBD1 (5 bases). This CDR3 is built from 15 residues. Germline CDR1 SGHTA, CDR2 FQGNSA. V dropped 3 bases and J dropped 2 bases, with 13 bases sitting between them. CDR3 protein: CASSLPRRTNYGYTF. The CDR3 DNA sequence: TGTGCCAGCAGCTTGCCCCGCAGGACAAACTATGGCTACACCTTC.

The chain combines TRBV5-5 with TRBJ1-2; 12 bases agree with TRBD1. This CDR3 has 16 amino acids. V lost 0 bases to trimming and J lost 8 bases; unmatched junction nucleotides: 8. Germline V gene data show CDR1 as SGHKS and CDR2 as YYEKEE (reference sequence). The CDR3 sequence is CASSLAGGTGGRGYTF. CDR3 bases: TGTGCCAGCAGCTTGGCGGGCGGGACAGGGGGCAGGGGCTACACCTTC.

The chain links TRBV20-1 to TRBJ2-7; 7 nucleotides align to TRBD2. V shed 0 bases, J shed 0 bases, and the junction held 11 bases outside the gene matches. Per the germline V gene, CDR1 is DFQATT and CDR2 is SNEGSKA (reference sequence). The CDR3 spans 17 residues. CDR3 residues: CSARDYTSGTTSYEQYF. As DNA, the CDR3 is TGCAGTGCTAGAGATTATACTTCCGGGACTACCTCCTACGAGCAGTACTTC.

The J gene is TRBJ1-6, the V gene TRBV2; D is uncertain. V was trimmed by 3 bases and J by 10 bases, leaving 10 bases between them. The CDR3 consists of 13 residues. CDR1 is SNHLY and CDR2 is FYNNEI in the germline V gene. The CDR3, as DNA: TGTGCCAGCAGTGAGGCGGGGTGGTCACCCCTCCACTTT. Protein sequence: CASSEAGWSPLHF.

The CDR3 nucleotides are TGTGCCAGCAGCCCGAAACTGGTAACGCAGTATTTT. It yields the protein CASSPKLVTQYF. This chain uses TRBV7-2 with TRBJ2-3, with D unclear. Trimming shortened V by 5 bases and J by 9 bases, and 12 bases separated the two germline ends. CDR1 is SGHTA and CDR2 is FQGNSA in the germline V gene. The CDR3 extends over 12 amino acids.

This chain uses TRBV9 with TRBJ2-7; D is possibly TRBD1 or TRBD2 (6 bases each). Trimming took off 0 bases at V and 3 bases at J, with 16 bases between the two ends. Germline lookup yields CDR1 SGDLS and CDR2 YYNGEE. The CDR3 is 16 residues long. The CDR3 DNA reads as TGTGCCAGCAGCGTAGCTGCAGGGGAGGTGCTCTACGAGCAGTACTTC. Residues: CASSVAAGEVLYEQYF. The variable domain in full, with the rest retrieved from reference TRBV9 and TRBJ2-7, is DSGVTQTPKHLITATGQRVTLRCSPRSGDLSVYWYQQSLDQGLQFLIQYYNGEERAKGNILERFSAQQFPDLHSELNLSSLELGDSALYFCASSVAAGEVLYEQYFGPGTRLTVT.

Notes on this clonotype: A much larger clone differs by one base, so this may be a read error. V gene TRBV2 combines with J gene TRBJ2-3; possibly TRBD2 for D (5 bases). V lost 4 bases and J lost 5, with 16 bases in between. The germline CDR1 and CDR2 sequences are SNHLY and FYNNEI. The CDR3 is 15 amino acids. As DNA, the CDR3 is TGTGCCAGCAGTGCCGGGGATAAGCCGGGAGATACGCAGTATTTT. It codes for CASSAGDKPGDTQYF.